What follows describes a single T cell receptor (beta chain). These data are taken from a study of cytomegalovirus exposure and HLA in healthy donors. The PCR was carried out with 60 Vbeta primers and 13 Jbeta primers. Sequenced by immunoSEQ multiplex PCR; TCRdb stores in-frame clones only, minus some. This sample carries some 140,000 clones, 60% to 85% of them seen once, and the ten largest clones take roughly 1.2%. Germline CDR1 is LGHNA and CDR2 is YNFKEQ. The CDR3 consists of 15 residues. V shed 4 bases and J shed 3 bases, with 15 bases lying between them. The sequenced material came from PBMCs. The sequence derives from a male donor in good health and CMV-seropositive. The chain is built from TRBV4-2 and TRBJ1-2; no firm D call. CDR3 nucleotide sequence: TGTGCCAGCAGCCCGGCGGAAGATGCGTACTATGGCTACACCTTC. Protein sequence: CASSPAEDAYYGYTF.